The T cell receptor (beta chain) under discussion was sequenced for a study of regulatory T cells in long-lasting Graves disease. V gave up 6 bases and J gave up 2 bases, with 5 bases separating them. The CDR3 loop spans 12 amino acids. CDR1 and CDR2 (germline): DFQATT, SNEGSKA (reference sequence). Sequencing libraries for TCR beta were prepared with iRepertoire HTBI primers and Arm-PCR of CDR3 regions. TCRdb reanalysed the multiplex PCR reads using MiXCR and keeps one entry per CDR3 protein. The table shows 400,000 to 650,000 distinct CDR3 sequences, with about 15% occurring only once. Study conclusions and caveats: Persistent Graves' patients possessed reduced TCR diversity relative to recently diagnosed ones. Favored usage of TRBV28, TRBJ1-2 and TRBJ2-5 was recorded in persistent disease.

To note about this clonotype: Its target is not known.

Time point here: newly diagnosed GD, antithyroid drugs for less than 3 months. From PBMCs, RNA was extracted and then used to make the TCR library. The sample also formed part of further work on T cells in Graves' hyperthyroidism and ophthalmopathy. That source adds: The study used the HTBI primer set for a first-round RT-PCR of the TCR CDR3.

This receptor was obtained from a woman between 40 and 65 years old with Graves disease. Sequenced material: peripheral blood mononuclear cells (PBMCs), taken at new diagnosis, from a patient treated with antithyroid drugs. V and J are TRBV20-1 and TRBJ2-6, with unresolved D. The DNA of the CDR3 is TGCAGTGCCTACCCTGGGGCCAACGTCCTGACTTTC. It encodes CSAYPGANVLTF.